Each of the 25 T cell receptor beta chains below was sequenced from the same sample in a study of T cells in Graves' hyperthyroidism and ophthalmopathy. RNA transcripts yielded amplified TCR beta CDR3 regions. HTBI primers were employed in a first-round RT-PCR of the TCR CDR3. Using its own MiXCR run on the multiplex PCR reads, TCRdb lists one record per CDR3 protein. The sample contains under 750,000 distinct CDR3 sequences, roughly a sixth of which appear only once. Source material: blood. The receptors originated from a woman aged 45 to 65 with Graves' hyperthyroidism that later progressed to Graves' ophthalmopathy.

V is TRBV27 and J is TRBJ2-1; 10 positions agree with TRBD2. The V segment lost 2 bases and the J segment 6 bases; nucleotides outside the gene matches: 7. The CDR3 runs to 16 residues. Germline V gene sequence: CDR1 MNHEY, CDR2 SMNVEV (reference sequence). The CDR3 loop reads CASSLMGTSVSNEQFF. CDR3 sequence (DNA): TGTGCCAGCAGTTTAATGGGGACTAGCGTTTCCAATGAGCAGTTCTTC.

This clonotype was counted ten times or more. V and J are TRBV29-1 and TRBJ2-7; 10 bases map to TRBD1. Germline V gene sequence: CDR1 SQVTM, CDR2 ANQGSEA. V shed 4 bases, J shed 1 base, and the junction held 1 base outside the gene matches. This CDR3 region has 13 residues. The CDR3 sequence is CSVGQGASYEQYF. The CDR3, as DNA: TGCAGCGTTGGACAGGGGGCATCCTACGAGCAGTACTTC.

This clonotype was found many times. The V call is TRBV7-8, the J call TRBJ1-2; TRBD1 matches at 12 bases. Losses at the gene ends were 1 base for V and 4 bases for J; bases not matched to a gene: 4. The CDR3 runs 16 residues. Germline-derived CDR1 and CDR2 are SGHVS and FQNEAQ. This chain's CDR3 is CASSLVGTGGTYGYTF. For the CDR3, the DNA is TGTGCCAGCAGCTTAGTTGGGACAGGGGGCACCTATGGCTACACCTTC.

V usage is TRBV10-1 and J usage is TRBJ1-1; weak D call: TRBD1 (5 bases). Germline V gives CDR1 WNHNN, CDR2 SYGVQD (reference sequence). Trimming stripped 6 bases from V and 10 bases from J, with 21 bases between. This CDR3 comprises 14 residues. Written as DNA, the CDR3 is TGCGCCAGCAGCCGAATCTGGGGCCCCTATGGAGCTTTCTTT. It translates to CASSRIWGPYGAFF.

This chain links TRBV7-3 with TRBJ2-1; the D is unclear. Germline V gene lookup returns CDR1 SGHTA and CDR2 FQGTGA. The CDR3 spans 15 residues. V was shortened by 4 bases and J by 5 bases, with 15 bases between the two germline ends. This CDR3 is CASSSSWNVDNEQFF. The CDR3 DNA follows: TGTGCCAGCAGCTCATCCTGGAATGTGGACAATGAGCAGTTCTTC.

The genes are TRBV12-3 or TRBV12-4 and TRBJ2-5; TRBD2 agrees at 11 bases. V shed 5 bases, J shed 4 bases, and the junction held 12 bases outside the gene matches. This CDR3 comprises 17 residues. The CDR3 loop is CASSDPGIAGGLETQYF. In DNA form, the CDR3 reads TGTGCCAGCAGTGACCCAGGGATAGCGGGGGGGCTAGAGACCCAGTACTTC.

This clonotype was detected only a few times. The chain employs TRBV5-6 and TRBJ1-5; D is undetermined. CDR3 length: 12 amino acids. The V gene lost 3 bases and the J gene lost 11 bases, with 12 bases spanning the gap. CDR1 and CDR2 (germline): SGHDT, YYEEEE. This chain's CDR3 is CASSSGLGTQHF. The CDR3 region has the DNA TGTGCCAGCAGCTCCGGATTGGGGACCCAGCATTTT.

V gene TRBV20-1 combines with J gene TRBJ2-4, with 13 bases aligning to TRBD2. The length of the CDR3 is 19 residues. The V gene end was trimmed by 7 bases and the J gene end by 0 bases; junction bases not matched to a gene: 15. In germline, CDR1 is DFQATT, CDR2 SNEGSKA (reference sequence). CDR3 residues: CSVNHLTSGGPLAKNIQYF. Written as DNA, the CDR3 is TGCAGTGTTAACCACTTGACTAGCGGGGGGCCCCTAGCCAAAAACATTCAGTACTTC.

This clonotype was counted at least ten times. This CDR3 reads CASSLTPGSSYNEQFF. CDR3 coding DNA: TGTGCCAGCAGCTTAACTCCCGGGTCCTCCTACAATGAGCAGTTCTTC. The chain combines TRBV11-3 with TRBJ2-1, with D unresolved. The germline V gene encodes CDR1 SGHNT and CDR2 YENEEA. Trimming took off 2 bases at V and 0 bases at J, with 11 bases between the two ends. The CDR3 covers 16 residues.

This clonotype was detected only a few times. A read error is possible here, since a much larger clone lies one base away. This sequence joins TRBV2 and TRBJ2-5; D is tentatively TRBD1 or TRBD2 (7 bases each). Germline-derived CDR1 and CDR2 are SNHLY and FYNNEI. The CDR3 runs 17 residues. The CDR3 spells CASSEARGDSIQETEYF. For the CDR3, the DNA is TGTGCCAGCAGTGAAGCTCGGGGGGACAGCATCCAAGAGACCGAGTACTTC.

This clonotype occurred a few times. V gene TRBV12-3 or TRBV12-4 combines with J gene TRBJ2-3; TRBD2 is a possible D gene (5 bases). The V end was cut by 8 bases, the J end by 3 bases, with 15 bases between. This CDR3 is built from 14 residues. Here the CDR3 reads CASYRSADTDTQYF. The CDR3 bases are TGTGCCAGCTACCGATCAGCGGATACAGATACGCAGTATTTT.

The chain carries TRBV6-1 and TRBJ2-7, with D uncertain. Germline assignment: CDR1 MNHNS and CDR2 SASEGT. V lost 7 bases to trimming and J lost 6 bases, with 16 bases between them. There are 13 residues in the CDR3. CDR3 DNA sequence: TGTGCCAGCACCGACACCACGCTACGCGAGCAGTACTTC. Its translation: CASTDTTLREQYF.

The sample holds one count of this clonotype. This chain uses TRBV27 with TRBJ2-7; maybe TRBD1 (6 bases). Per the germline V gene, CDR1 is MNHEY and CDR2 is SMNVEV (reference sequence). The V gene lost 11 bases and the J gene lost 3 bases, with 17 bases spanning the gap. The CDR3 consists of 13 residues. This CDR3 is CAASRAGVYEQYF. CDR3 sequence (DNA): TGTGCCGCGAGCAGGGCAGGGGTCTACGAGCAGTACTTC.

This clonotype was picked up many times. The chain carries TRBV18 and TRBJ1-4, with a tentative D call TRBD1 (5 bases). Germline V gene lookup returns CDR1 KGHSH and CDR2 LQKENI. Trimming left V 5 bases short and J 3 bases short, with 13 bases between. CDR3 length: 15 amino acids. The CDR3 DNA is TGTGCCAGCTCAGCGAGACCGGGGCCTAATGAAAAACTGTTTTTT. Translated, it gives CASSARPGPNEKLFF.

This clonotype was counted ten times or more. The chain is built from TRBV2 and TRBJ1-6, with D maybe TRBD1 (6 bases). The CDR3 contains 16 residues. The V and J ends lost 5 bases and 7 bases respectively, with 18 bases between them. Germline CDR1 is SNHLY and CDR2 is FYNNEI. CDR3 DNA: TGTGCCAGCAGTACCCAGGGAGGGGGTCTCAATTCACCCCTCCACTTT. It codes for CASSTQGGGLNSPLHF. Drawing the rest from reference TRBV2 and TRBJ1-6, the complete variable domain is EPEVTQTPSHQVTQMGQEVILRCVPISNHLYFYWYRQILGQKVEFLVSFYNNEISEKSEIFDDQFSVERPDGSNFTLKIRSTKLEDSAMYFCASSTQGGGLNSPLHFGNGTRLTVT.

The chain employs TRBV5-5 and TRBJ1-2, with D unresolved. The CDR3 totals 16 residues. With 1 base removed from V and 4 bases from J, the gap between germline ends came to 17 bases. Germline-derived CDR1 and CDR2 are SGHKS and YYEKEE (reference sequence). The CDR3 here is CASSLSLGSVFYGYTF. The DNA of the CDR3 is TGTGCCAGCAGCTTGTCGCTGGGGTCCGTCTTCTATGGCTACACCTTC.

The V gene is TRBV5-1, the J gene TRBJ2-7, with 7 bases that match TRBD1. This CDR3 spans 13 amino acids. Germline V gives CDR1 SGHRS, CDR2 YFSETQ. Trimming removed 4 bases from V and 2 bases from J; junction bases left unmatched: 3. The CDR3 sequence: CASSTDRTYEQYF. The CDR3 DNA reads TGCGCCAGCAGCACGGACAGGACCTACGAGCAGTACTTC.

This clonotype has more than one count but fewer than ten. This chain uses TRBV4-1 with TRBJ1-6; 9 nucleotides match TRBD1. The CDR3 covers 19 residues. J lost 6 bases, V lost 4 bases, and 16 bases had no gene match. Germline V lookup: CDR1 MGHRA, CDR2 YSYEKL. CDR3 sequence reads: CASSPGQGPKGLLNSPLHF. CDR3 nucleotides: TGCGCCAGCAGCCCAGGACAGGGGCCCAAGGGCCTCCTTAATTCACCCCTCCACTTT.

The chain uses TRBV12-3 or TRBV12-4 and TRBJ2-2; D is uncertain. The CDR3 contains 13 residues. The V and J ends lost 5 bases and 6 bases respectively, with 10 bases between them. CDR3 residues: CASSLKSPGELFF. DNA of the CDR3: TGTGCCAGCAGTCTAAAATCCCCCGGGGAGCTGTTTTTT.

This chain links TRBV4-1 with TRBJ2-7, with D possibly being TRBD1 (6 bases). V lost 2 bases and J lost 2, with 10 bases in between. Germline V CDR1 and CDR2: MGHRA, YSYEKL. This CDR3 contains 14 residues. CDR3 nucleotide sequence: TGCGCCAGCAGCCAACACAGGGAAACCTACGAGCAGTACTTC. The encoded protein is CASSQHRETYEQYF.

The chain uses TRBV28 and TRBJ2-5; D unclear. Per germline, CDR1 MDHEN and CDR2 SYDVKM. V lost 6 bases, J lost 4 bases, and 18 bases lay in between. There are 15 residues in the CDR3. CDR3 region: CASSSRARDAETQYF. For the CDR3, the DNA is TGTGCCAGCAGCTCCCGGGCGCGAGACGCAGAGACCCAGTACTTC.

Worth noting for this clonotype: This may be a read error, as it is one base from a much larger clone. The chain recombines TRBV12-3 or TRBV12-4 with TRBJ1-2; D gene unclear. With 1 base removed from V and 8 bases from J, the gap between germline ends came to 20 bases. CDR3 length: 16 amino acids. CDR3 residues: CASSLVAYSPVEGYTF. The CDR3 DNA is TGTGCCAGCAGTTTAGTAGCATACTCCCCCGTGGAGGGCTACACCTTC.

Ten or more counts support this clonotype. The chain links TRBV2 to TRBJ1-2; a weak D match, TRBD1 (5 bases). The CDR3 length is 14 residues. Germline V gives CDR1 SNHLY, CDR2 FYNNEI. V was shortened by 6 bases and J by 2 bases, with 13 bases between the two germline ends. The CDR3 loop is CASSSRGGNYGYTF. The CDR3 nucleotides read TGTGCCAGCAGCTCCCGGGGCGGAAACTATGGCTACACCTTC.

Only a few counts were recorded for this clonotype. The chain recombines TRBV19 with TRBJ1-2; 8 bases align to TRBD1. Per the germline V gene, CDR1 is LNHDA and CDR2 is SQIVND (reference sequence). The CDR3 is 16 amino acids. Trimming removed 3 bases from V and 3 bases from J; junction bases left unmatched: 9. The CDR3: CASSMAVRRGHYGYTF. Written as DNA, the CDR3 is TGTGCCAGTAGTATGGCCGTTCGCAGGGGGCACTATGGCTACACCTTC.

This clonotype was counted many times. This chain joins TRBV3-1 and TRBJ2-7, with 12 bases aligning to TRBD2. J lost 2 bases, V lost 1 base, and 0 bases had no gene match. CDR1 LGHDT and CDR2 YNNKEL come from the germline V gene (reference sequence). CDR3 size: 15 residues. The DNA for the CDR3 is TGTGCCAGCAGCCAAGGACTAGCGGGGGCCTACGAGCAGTACTTC. It yields the protein CASSQGLAGAYEQYF.